The clone carrying this T cell receptor (beta chain) was recorded a few times. RNA transcripts yielded amplified TCR beta CDR3 regions. The TCR CDR3 first-round RT-PCR relied on the HTBI primer set. TCRdb redid the calling of the multiplex PCR reads with MiXCR, one entry per CDR3 protein. The sample includes a few hundred thousand distinct CDR3 sequences, 15% to 20% of them seen just once. The data are from a study of T cells in Graves' hyperthyroidism and ophthalmopathy. This CDR3 is built from 16 residues. Per germline, CDR1 SGHDT and CDR2 YYEEEE. J was trimmed by 0 bases and V by 1 base; bases with no gene match: 3.

The sequenced sample was blood. The V gene is TRBV5-6, the J gene TRBJ1-1, with 10 bases fitting TRBD1. The TCR comes from a woman younger than 30 with Graves' ophthalmopathy. The CDR3, as DNA: TGTGCCAGCAGCTTGCCCGGGACAGGGGTGAACACTGAAGCTTTCTTT. Its translation is CASSLPGTGVNTEAFF.